This T cell receptor beta chain derives from a study of shared clonotypes between healthy human individuals. For the study at large: Ranging from 18 to 49 in age, donors were a couple of women and a few men. Whole-study results and caveats: Sequencing depth was predicted to influence how clonotypes are shared among donors.

Profiled with immunoSEQ multiplex PCR; TCRdb holds only in-frame clones, not every one. This table has hundreds of thousands of clones, roughly 84% appearing once. Trimming shortened V by 0 bases and J by 3 bases, and 17 bases separated the two germline ends. Germline CDR1 reads MNHEY; CDR2 reads SMNVEV (reference sequence). This CDR3 contains 17 residues. A note on this clone: Its antigen remains unknown.

The V gene is TRBV27, the J gene TRBJ2-5; maybe TRBD1 (6 bases). The receptor comes from a man younger than 35 in good health. Sequenced: memory CD8+ T cells sorted from blood. Subset of the sample: CD45RO+ cells pooled with CCR7-negative TemRA cells. CDR3 DNA sequence: TGTGCCAGCAGTTTATCGATGGGGGCCTTGACAGAAGAGACCCAGTACTTC. Its translation is CASSLSMGALTEETQYF.